This is a list of T cell receptor beta chains from one sample in a study of T cells in localized non-small cell lung cancer. The table came from immunoSEQ multiplex PCR; TCRdb's copy has only in-frame clones and leaves some out. The sample lists about 19,000 clones; around nine tenths were seen once. The sample was peripheral blood, taken before any cancer treatment. These receptors were taken from a male donor older than 55 with stage I squamous cell lung carcinoma. CDR3s include the opening cysteine and the closing phenylalanine or tryptophan. The D gene is left open where the match is weak. Size tells how often a clone was seen (once, few, many) or the class of an expanded clone, and some rows leave it out.

D: TRBD2; J: TRBJ2-7; V: TRBV30; size: .; CDR3: CAWSVPLRAGGPYEQYF; DNA: TGTGCCTGGAGTGTTCCCTTGAGGGCGGGAGGGCCCTACGAGCAGTACTTC
D: .; J: TRBJ2-7; V: TRBV7-9; size: .; CDR3: CASSRPDPAYEQYF; DNA: TGTGCCAGCAGCCGCCCTGACCCTGCCTACGAGCAGTACTTC
D: .; J: TRBJ2-3; V: TRBV18; size: .; CDR3: CASSPRDTQYF; DNA: TGTGCCAGCTCACCGCGGGATACGCAGTATTTT
D: .; J: TRBJ2-1; V: TRBV28; size: .; CDR3: CASSLAIRHHEQFF; DNA: TGTGCCAGCAGTTTAGCGATCAGGCACCATGAGCAGTTCTTC
D: .; J: TRBJ1-1; V: TRBV21-1; size: .; CDR3: CASSSLTGRGITEAFF; DNA: TGTGCCAGCAGCTCCCTAACTGGCAGGGGAATCACTGAAGCTTTCTTT
D: TRBD2; J: TRBJ2-5; V: TRBV27; size: .; CDR3: CASSFRSSSGMLKETQYF; DNA: TGTGCCAGCAGTTTCCGCAGTTCTAGCGGGATGCTCAAAGAGACCCAGTACTTC
D: TRBD2; J: TRBJ2-1; V: TRBV7-3; size: .; CDR3: CASSTTVLAGGRDEQFF; DNA: TGTGCCAGCAGCACCACCGTACTAGCGGGAGGTAGAGATGAGCAGTTCTTC
D: .; J: TRBJ2-3; V: TRBV10-3; size: .; CDR3: CAISLGGLKTDTQYF; DNA: TGTGCCATCAGTTTAGGGGGGTTGAAGACAGATACGCAGTATTTT
D: TRBD2; J: TRBJ2-5; V: TRBV5-1; size: .; CDR3: CASSPSLAGGGETQYF; DNA: TGCGCCAGCAGCCCCAGCCTAGCGGGAGGCGGGGAGACCCAGTACTTC
D: .; J: TRBJ2-7; V: TRBV7-9; size: .; CDR3: CASSAPGRYYEQYF; DNA: TGTGCCAGCAGCGCCCCGGGACGGTACTACGAGCAGTACTTC
D: .; J: TRBJ2-7; V: TRBV30; size: .; CDR3: CALGEGRSYEQYF; DNA: TGTGCCCTTGGCGAGGGGCGCTCCTACGAGCAGTACTTC
D: TRBD1; J: TRBJ1-5; V: TRBV16; size: few; CDR3: CASSQQPGQLNQPQHF; DNA: TGTGCCAGCAGCCAACAGCCGGGACAGTTGAATCAGCCCCAGCATTTT
D: .; J: TRBJ1-2; V: TRBV10-3; size: .; CDR3: CAIGSPANYGYTF; DNA: TGTGCCATCGGCAGCCCAGCTAACTATGGCTACACCTTC
D: .; J: TRBJ2-7; V: TRBV27; size: .; CDR3: CASSLTGIGSYEQYF; DNA: TGTGCCAGCAGTCTGACGGGAATAGGCTCCTACGAGCAGTACTTC